These 10 T cell receptor beta chains came from one sample sequenced in a study of shared clonotypes between healthy human individuals. CD45RO-negative, CCR7-selected cells formed the naive CD8 fraction, which excluded terminally differentiated effector memory CD45RA+ cells. Sequencing was performed with immunoSEQ multiplex PCR; in TCRdb, only in-frame clones are kept and a portion is missing. Among around 2,100,000 clones listed, about 95% were seen once. Sample: naive CD8+ T cells sorted from blood. The receptor set was obtained from a man between 18 and 35 years old in good health.

This clone was detected once. The chain uses TRBV11-2 and TRBJ2-7; 11 nucleotides line up with TRBD1. Per the germline V gene, CDR1 is SGHAT and CDR2 is FQNNGV. Germline trimming cut 5 bases from V and 3 bases from J; bases unmatched to any gene: 6. The CDR3 runs to 15 residues. CDR3 sequence reads: CASSHSGTGGYEQYF. CDR3 nucleotides: TGTGCCAGCAGCCACTCCGGGACAGGGGGCTACGAGCAGTACTTC.

The J gene is TRBJ2-7, the V gene TRBV11-3, with TRBD2 as a possible D gene (6 bases). Trimming pared 7 bases from V and 6 bases from J, leaving 25 bases between. The CDR3 has 16 residues. The germline V gene encodes CDR1 SGHNT and CDR2 YENEEA. CDR3 amino acids: CASITEVGRLAPEQYF. The DNA of the CDR3 is TGTGCCAGCATCACCGAAGTGGGGAGGCTGGCCCCCGAGCAGTACTTC.

The chain joins TRBV7-6 to TRBJ2-1; the D gene is possibly TRBD1 (6 bases). V gave up 5 bases and J gave up 3 bases, with 14 bases separating them. Germline values: CDR1 SGHVS, CDR2 FNYEAQ. The length of the CDR3 is 15 residues. For the CDR3, the DNA is TGTGCCAGCAGCGTGGGACAAATCGGCTACAATGAGCAGTTCTTC. Translated: CASSVGQIGYNEQFF.

The chain has TRBV19 and TRBJ2-1; D is perhaps TRBD2 (6 bases). This CDR3 is built from 14 residues. Per the germline V gene, CDR1 is LNHDA and CDR2 is SQIVND (reference sequence). V dropped 5 bases and J dropped 9 bases, with 17 bases sitting between them. The CDR3 protein is CASSGWGGGPEQFF. CDR3 in DNA: TGTGCCAGTAGTGGATGGGGAGGAGGGCCTGAGCAGTTCTTC.

This chain connects TRBV6-6 to TRBJ2-5; D gene uncertain. The germline V gene has CDR1 MNHNY and CDR2 SVGAGI (reference sequence). The V gene lost 6 bases and the J gene lost 1 base, with 9 bases spanning the gap. The CDR3 runs 13 residues. The chain's CDR3 is CASSDGAQETQYF. The CDR3 bases are TGTGCCAGCAGCGACGGAGCCCAAGAGACCCAGTACTTC.

This clone was found a few times. The chain carries TRBV9 and TRBJ1-5; D gene uncertain. CDR3 length: 14 residues. Trimming removed 0 bases from V and 11 bases from J, with 15 bases in between. Germline V gene sequence: CDR1 SGDLS, CDR2 YYNGEE. The CDR3 region is CASSVEGDGSAQHF. The CDR3 DNA is TGTGCCAGCAGCGTAGAGGGTGACGGGTCGGCCCAGCATTTT.

This chain links TRBV7-6 with TRBJ1-1; D call uncertain. The ends were cut back, 1 base at V and 1 base at J, with 7 bases in the middle. CDR3 length equals 14 residues. CDR1 is SGHVS and CDR2 is FNYEAQ in the germline V gene. The CDR3 DNA follows: TGTGCCAGCAGCTTAGACGAGGCGAACACTGAAGCTTTCTTT. The encoded protein is CASSLDEANTEAFF.

The rearrangement joins TRBV29-1 to TRBJ2-1; D is perhaps TRBD2 (5 bases). The V end was cut by 3 bases, the J end by 5 bases, with 23 bases between. The CDR3 spans 17 residues. Per the germline V gene, CDR1 is SQVTM and CDR2 is ANQGSEA. The CDR3 DNA follows: TGCAGCGTTGATGGGAGTGGAAGGGCTGTTGTGAACAATGAGCAGTTCTTC. Its protein is CSVDGSGRAVVNNEQFF.

This clone has just a few counts. Other DNA sequences within the sample encode an identical CDR3. The chain links TRBV4-1 to TRBJ1-5, with D tentatively TRBD1 (6 bases). The CDR3 spans 15 residues. The germline CDR1 and CDR2 sequences are MGHRA and YSYEKL. V was shortened by 0 bases and J by 2 bases, with 8 bases between the two germline ends. CDR3 region: CASSQEPGGNQPQHF. In nucleotides, the CDR3 is TGCGCCAGCAGCCAAGAACCAGGGGGCAATCAGCCCCAGCATTTT.

V and J are TRBV5-3 and TRBJ1-3, with D perhaps matching TRBD1 (5 bases). TRBV5-3 is an ORF; its function is uncertain. The CDR3 covers 16 residues. V shed 4 bases and J shed 8 bases, with 22 bases lying between them. CDR3 coding DNA: TGTGCCAGAAGCAACGAGGGGAGAGCGAAGAGAGACACCATATATTTT. The encoded protein is CARSNEGRAKRDTIYF.